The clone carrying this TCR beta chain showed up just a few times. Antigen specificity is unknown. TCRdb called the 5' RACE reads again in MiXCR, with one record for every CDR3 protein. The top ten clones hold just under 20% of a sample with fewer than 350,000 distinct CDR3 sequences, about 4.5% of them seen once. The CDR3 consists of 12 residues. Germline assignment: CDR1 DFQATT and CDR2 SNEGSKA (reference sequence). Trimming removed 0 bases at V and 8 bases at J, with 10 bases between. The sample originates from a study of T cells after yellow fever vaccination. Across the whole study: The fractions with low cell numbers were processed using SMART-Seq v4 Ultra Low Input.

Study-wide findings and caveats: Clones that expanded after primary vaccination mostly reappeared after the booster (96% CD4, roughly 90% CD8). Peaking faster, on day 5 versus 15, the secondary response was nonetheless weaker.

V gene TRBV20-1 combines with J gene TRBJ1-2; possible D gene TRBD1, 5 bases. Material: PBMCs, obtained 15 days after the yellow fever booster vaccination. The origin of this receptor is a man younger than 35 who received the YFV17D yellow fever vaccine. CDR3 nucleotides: TGCAGTGCTAGAGAGCAGGGTATAGGCTACACCTTC. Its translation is CSAREQGIGYTF.